This T cell receptor beta chain was documented in a study of T cells after yellow fever vaccination. Germline-derived CDR1 and CDR2 are DFQATT and SNEGSKA (reference sequence). This CDR3 is 15 amino acids long. V lost 5 bases, J lost 5 bases, and 19 bases lay in between. It was through 5'RACE template switching that TCR cDNA was made, with a universal primer site and UMIs added. TCRdb fed the 5' RACE reads into MiXCR, producing one record per CDR3 protein. The sample has some 350,000 distinct CDR3 sequences, 11% seen once; the top ten hold about 17%. The sequence came from a man between 18 and 29 years old who received the YFV17D yellow fever vaccine. J is TRBJ1-5 and V is TRBV20-1; D gene uncertain. The sample here was PBMCs, taken on the day of the first yellow fever vaccination. The CDR3 region has the DNA TGCAGTGCTCGGTTCGCGAAATTCGCCGATCAGCCCCAGCATTTT. Translating it yields CSARFAKFADQPQHF.